Here is one T cell receptor beta chain with its context. This CDR3 region has 15 residues. In germline, CDR1 is LGHNA, CDR2 YNFKEQ. Unmatched junction bases numbered 0, after V lost 0 bases and J lost 3 bases. This sample was taken from a study of technical replicates of blood from several donors. TCRdb's copy holds only in-frame clones and misses some; the assay was immunoSEQ multiplex PCR. The sample yields some 80,000 clones, about 92% seen once. The TCR sequence derives from a human donor in good health. Sequencing was carried out using T cells isolated from PBMCs. The chain combines TRBV4-2 with TRBJ2-1, with TRBD2 matching 9 bases. CDR3 amino acids: CASSQERGGYNEQFF. In DNA, the CDR3 is TGTGCCAGCAGCCAAGAGCGGGGGGGCTACAATGAGCAGTTCTTC.